This T cell receptor beta chain is from a study of blood T cell repertoires in COVID-19. Study-wide context: Collection of acute and convalescent COVID-19 samples took place in the United States, Italy and Spain. From T cells, B-cell-depleted T cells, or PBMCs came the material, which was cDNA or gDNA.

V gave up 1 base and J gave up 8 bases; unmatched junction bases: 19. The germline V gene encodes CDR1 SGHKS and CDR2 YYEKEE (reference sequence). The length of the CDR3 is 18 residues. Ages ranged from roughly 18 to 100 years, with residence in 20 to 30 US areas. Recovery meant two consecutive negative NP/OP PCR tests, professional clearance, or resolved symptoms. Profiling relied on immunoSEQ multiplex PCR, and the TCRdb table lists in-frame clones only, not all of them. In the table there are approximately 300,000 clones, 65% to 90% of which are singletons. The sequenced sample was PBMCs or T cells enriched from blood (not recorded which). This chain joins TRBV5-5 and TRBJ1-2; 8 positions match TRBD1. This TCR was sampled from a man aged 25 to 40 who had recovered from COVID-19. This CDR3 is CASSLYSLGTGQGMGYTF. The CDR3 coding sequence is TGTGCCAGCAGCTTGTACAGCCTTGGCACTGGACAGGGTATGGGCTACACCTTC. The full variable domain, its missing parts supplied by reference TRBV5-5 and TRBJ1-2, is DAGVTQSPTHLIKTRGQQVTLRCSPISGHKSVSWYQQVLGQGPQFIFQYYEKEERGRGNFPDRFSARQFPNYSSELNVNALLLGDSALYLCASSLYSLGTGQGMGYTFGSGTRLTVV.